This T cell receptor beta chain derives from a study of cytotoxic CD8 clonotypes in ibrutinib-treated CLL. Study outcomes and limitations: Few clonotypes were public, and these shrank or held steady under treatment.

Sequencing was performed with immunoSEQ multiplex PCR; in TCRdb, only in-frame clones are kept and a portion is missing. The sample has nearly 300,000 clones; 70% to 80% are singletons. About this clone: Its antigen is still unknown.

Per the germline V gene, CDR1 is ENHRY and CDR2 is SYGVKD. Trimming removed 8 bases at V and 5 bases at J, with 13 bases between. The CDR3 consists of 12 residues. The TCR comes from a human donor with chronic lymphocytic leukemia. This chain links TRBV10-3 with TRBJ2-7; the D is unclear. Sequencing used PBMCs, obtained at disease progression, from a patient treated with ibrutinib. CDR3 sequence reads: CAIQKGTNEQYF. The CDR3 nucleotides read TGTGCCATCCAAAAGGGAACGAACGAGCAGTACTTC.